The rows below give T cell receptor beta chains drawn from one sample of a study of cytomegalovirus exposure and HLA in healthy donors. Method: immunoSEQ multiplex PCR; TCRdb's copy keeps in-frame clones and lacks some. The sample features over 65,000 clones, with approximately 4.3% in its top ten. Sequenced input: PBMCs. The receptors stem from a man under 40 in good health and CMV-seronegative. Both conserved end residues are part of each CDR3.

j_call | v_call | cdr3_aa
TRBJ1-5 | TRBV10-3 | CAISAILSGTSQPQHF
TRBJ1-2 | TRBV5-1 | CASSLGSSNFYGYTF
TRBJ2-2 | TRBV4-2 | CASSQGRGSAGELFF
TRBJ1-5 | TRBV5-6 | CASSLKAGSRVNF
TRBJ2-7 | TRBV5-8 | CASNRPKREGLDEQYF
TRBJ2-5 | TRBV2 | CASSKETLETQYF
TRBJ1-1 | TRBV29-1 | CSGLFQGATAFF
TRBJ1-6 | TRBV5-4 | CASSLGLTGGAYNSPLHF
TRBJ2-3 | TRBV11-3 | CASSRDYGTQYF
TRBJ1-1 | TRBV18 | CASSPPSSTEAFF
TRBJ1-1 | TRBV2 | CASSDLWGDTEAFF
TRBJ1-2 | TRBV29-1 | CSVAITGGSLGYTF
TRBJ1-1 | TRBV28 | CASSPGVGTEAFF
TRBJ2-5 | TRBV11-2 | CASSSLKRGILVETQYF
TRBJ2-1 | TRBV11-3 | CASSLEARNDEQFF
TRBJ2-6 | TRBV7-2 | CASSLFSSGANVLTF
TRBJ1-2 | TRBV29-1 | CSSVGEGYTF
TRBJ2-7 | TRBV6-5 | CASSYRGTGGGEQYF
TRBJ2-7 | TRBV6-5 | CASKDRAYVYEQYF
TRBJ2-7 | TRBV5-4 | CASSPPGDRGNEQYF
TRBJ2-7 | TRBV7-9 | CASLLEGPYEQYF
TRBJ2-2 | TRBV11-2 | CASSVQGAYTGELFF
TRBJ1-2 | TRBV5-1 | CASSRRGQDIGYGYTF
TRBJ2-7 | TRBV7-2 | CASSLPGLVGNEQYF
TRBJ2-7 | TRBV5-1 | CASSLVFNSVYEQYF
TRBJ2-1 | TRBV10-3 | CAISRQGADYEQFF
TRBJ1-4 | TRBV30 | CAWSEGTSNEKLFF
TRBJ2-7 | TRBV18 | CASSLPPSGIYEQYF
TRBJ1-6 | TRBV6-1 | CASSVAGTGYSPLHF
TRBJ2-3 | TRBV27 | CASSLTGIEADTQYF
TRBJ2-7 | TRBV5-1 | CASSFSSSPYEQYF
TRBJ2-3 | TRBV5-4 | CASSWGGASTDTQYF
TRBJ2-7 | TRBV5-1 | CASSTHRGGIVSAGEQYF
TRBJ1-2 | TRBV7-3 | CASSLMGVSYTF
TRBJ1-4 | TRBV5-6 | CASSERALEKLFF
TRBJ2-3 | TRBV7-2 | CASSSRLAGEADTQYF
TRBJ2-1 | TRBV7-3 | CASSLTPRQPGDEQFF
TRBJ2-7 | TRBV18 | CASSLLPAYEQYF
TRBJ1-2 | TRBV19 | CASSNQLDSSYGYTF
TRBJ1-2 | TRBV4-1 | CASSQGGAYGNNYGYTF
TRBJ2-1 | TRBV6-5 | CASRELAGDEQFF
TRBJ2-3 | TRBV30 | CAWSAGLAVQGAQYF
TRBJ2-2 | TRBV5-1 | CASSLHSSLNTGELFF
TRBJ2-1 | TRBV6-5 | CASSYSSGERGNEQFF
TRBJ1-2 | TRBV25-1 | CASSESRGMGNYGYTF
TRBJ1-4 | TRBV5-1 | CASSAVQGPEKLFF
TRBJ2-3 | TRBV5-6 | CASSFRWTSNWDTQYF
TRBJ1-5 | TRBV2 | CASSDGSQPQHF
TRBJ2-1 | TRBV5-1 | CASSLTGTSDYNEQFF
TRBJ2-5 | TRBV9 | CASSGWGEETQYF
TRBJ1-2 | TRBV6-1 | CASRAGTGGFYGYTF
TRBJ1-5 | TRBV10-1 | CASSRDINQPQHF
TRBJ1-1 | TRBV7-3 | CASSLSGRSEAFF
TRBJ2-3 | TRBV5-1 | CASSLRGSGTSTDTQYF
TRBJ1-2 | TRBV9 | CASSVEGGRRLLGGYTF